These 9 T cell receptor beta chains originate from one sample sequenced in a study of long-term antiretroviral therapy in people with HIV. They ran version v3.0 of the immunoSEQ assay at survey level. Only in-frame clones appear in the TCRdb table, and some are missing; sequencing was by immunoSEQ multiplex PCR. The data hold over 30,000 clones, with around 79% observed a single time. Sequenced here: unsorted PBMCs, sampled 1.9 years after starting antiretroviral therapy. The receptors stem from a man between 18 and 29 years old with HIV.

In this sample, this clone turned up once. The V and J genes are TRBV28 and TRBJ2-2; tentative D call: TRBD2 (6 bases). CDR1 and CDR2 (germline): MDHEN, SYDVKM. V lost 5 bases, J lost 10 bases, and 20 bases lay in between. This CDR3 is 15 amino acids long. DNA for the CDR3: TGTGCCAGCAGTCCCTCGACCCTAAGGCGGGAGGAGCTGTTTTTT. Its translation is CASSPSTLRREELFF.

The genes are TRBV10-3 and TRBJ2-5, with 8 bases that match TRBD1. The germline V gene has CDR1 ENHRY and CDR2 SYGVKD. The CDR3 has 16 residues. V shed 5 bases and J 5 bases; nucleotides not matched to a gene: 13. The CDR3 reads CAISKSMTGAGETQYF. CDR3 nucleotides: TGTGCCATCAGTAAGAGCATGACAGGGGCAGGCGAGACCCAGTACTTC.

The V and J genes are TRBV19 and TRBJ1-5; TRBD1 agrees at 8 bases. CDR3 length: 15 amino acids. J was trimmed by 2 bases and V by 4 bases; bases with no gene match: 4. Germline V CDR1 and CDR2: LNHDA, SQIVND (reference sequence). In DNA form, the CDR3 reads TGTGCCAGTAGTACGGGACAGGCAGGCAATCAGCCCCAGCATTTT. It codes for CASSTGQAGNQPQHF. Full variable domain (rest looked up from reference TRBV19 and TRBJ1-5): DGGITQSPKYLFRKEGQNVTLSCEQNLNHDAMYWYRQDPGQGLRLIYYSQIVNDFQKGDIAEGYSVSREKKESFPLTVTSAQKNPTAFYLCASSTGQAGNQPQHFGDGTRLSIL.

J is TRBJ1-1 and V is TRBV5-4; 8 bases are shared with TRBD1. Germline assignment: CDR1 SGHNT and CDR2 YYREEE (reference sequence). This CDR3 spans 14 amino acids. V lost 4 bases, J lost 5 bases, and 7 bases stayed unmatched. CDR3 in DNA: TGTGCCAGCAGCGGTACAGGGGGTTGGACTGAAGCTTTCTTT. Translation gives CASSGTGGWTEAFF.

The V call is TRBV6-1, the J call TRBJ2-5; a weak D match, TRBD1 (5 bases). Trimming pared 6 bases from V and 3 bases from J, leaving 11 bases between. Germline assignment: CDR1 MNHNS and CDR2 SASEGT. The CDR3 has 13 amino acids. The CDR3 here is CASSHATEETQYF. The CDR3 region has the DNA TGTGCCAGCAGCCACGCGACAGAAGAGACCCAGTACTTC.

This clone occurred a few times. This chain uses TRBV5-1 with TRBJ1-6; no definite D call. V lost 2 bases, J lost 3 bases, and 9 bases lay in between. Germline lookup yields CDR1 SGHRS and CDR2 YFSETQ. The CDR3 is made up of 15 amino acids. The CDR3 coding sequence is TGCGCCAGCAGCTTTGACGGATTCTATAATTCACCCCTCCACTTT. Encoded protein: CASSFDGFYNSPLHF.

The chain links TRBV6-4 to TRBJ2-2; D is possibly TRBD1 or TRBD2 (6 bases each). The CDR3 sequence is 16 residues long. In germline, CDR1 is MRHNA, CDR2 SNTAGT. V was shortened by 8 bases and J by 4 bases, with 20 bases between the two germline ends. The CDR3 region is CASSPVGGRPTGELFF. CDR3 nucleotides: TGTGCCAGCTCCCCTGTGGGGGGCCGACCCACCGGGGAGCTGTTTTTT.

This clone was detected a few times. The rearrangement joins TRBV11-2 to TRBJ1-5, with D tentatively TRBD1 (6 bases). Per germline, CDR1 SGHAT and CDR2 FQNNGV. Trimming took off 1 base at V and 2 bases at J, with 12 bases between the two ends. The CDR3 is 16 residues long. CDR3 bases: TGTGCCAGCAGCTTAGGGATAGGGGGAGGCAATCAGCCCCAGCATTTT. Amino acid sequence: CASSLGIGGGNQPQHF.

This chain links TRBV6-4 with TRBJ2-5; 8 bases map to TRBD1. The V gene end was trimmed by 4 bases and the J gene end by 4 bases; junction bases not matched to a gene: 2. There are 13 residues in the CDR3. Germline V gene lookup returns CDR1 MRHNA and CDR2 SNTAGT. CDR3 sequence reads: CASSAQGGETQYF. For the CDR3, the DNA is TGTGCCAGCAGTGCACAGGGGGGAGAGACCCAGTACTTC.